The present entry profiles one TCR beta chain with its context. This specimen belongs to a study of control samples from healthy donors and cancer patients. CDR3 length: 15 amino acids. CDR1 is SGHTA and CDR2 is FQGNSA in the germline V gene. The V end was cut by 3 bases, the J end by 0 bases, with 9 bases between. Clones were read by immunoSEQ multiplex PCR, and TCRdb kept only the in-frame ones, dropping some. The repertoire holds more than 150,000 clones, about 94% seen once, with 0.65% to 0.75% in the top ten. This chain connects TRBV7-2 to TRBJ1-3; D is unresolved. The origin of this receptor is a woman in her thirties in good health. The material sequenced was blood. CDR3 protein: CASSFYSDSGNTIYF. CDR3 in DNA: TGTGCCAGCAGCTTTTACAGCGACTCTGGAAACACCATATATTTT.